This TCR beta chain was documented in a study of shared clonotypes between healthy human individuals. To note about this clone: The identical CDR3 is also encoded by other nucleotide sequences in the sample.

V was pared by 5 bases and J by 3 bases, with 8 bases between. This CDR3 is built from 11 residues. Germline V gene lookup returns CDR1 SQVTM and CDR2 ANQGSEA. Genomic DNA for unsorted samples, which was extracted with the QIAamp DNA Blood Mini kit, came from roughly 100 million PBMCs. Unsorted PBMC samples were amplified in replicate PCRs containing roughly 0.3 ug DNA, roughly 30,000 T cell genomes. TCRdb's copy holds only in-frame clones and misses some; the assay was immunoSEQ multiplex PCR. The sample includes about 520,000 clones, approximately 81% of them seen just once. The rearrangement links TRBV29-1 to TRBJ2-7; D ambiguous. The sequence derives from a woman aged 40-49 years in good health. Some clones in this sample may be carry-over from other donors' samples. The sequencing input was PBMCs. CDR3 sequence (DNA): TGCAGCGTTTTGGGGATCTACGAGCAGTACTTC. It codes for CSVLGIYEQYF.